These 20 T cell receptor beta chains were all obtained from the same sample, sequenced in a study of blood T cell repertoires in COVID-19. Profiling relied on immunoSEQ multiplex PCR, and the TCRdb table lists in-frame clones only, not all of them. The sample holds over 200,000 clones, just over 85% seen once. The sample taken for sequencing was PBMCs or T cells enriched from blood (not recorded which). The receptors originated from a man in his late teens or twenties who had recovered from COVID-19.

The chain is built from TRBV9 and TRBJ2-1; 8 bases match TRBD2. With V trimmed by 0 bases and J by 9 bases, 8 bases remained unmatched. Germline V gives CDR1 SGDLS, CDR2 YYNGEE. The CDR3 consists of 15 residues. The CDR3 coding sequence is TGTGCCAGCAGCGTAGACAGCGGGAGTCCGAGTGAGCAGTTCTTC. Protein product: CASSVDSGSPSEQFF.

The V call is TRBV5-1, the J call TRBJ1-1, with 9 bases identical to TRBD1. Germline loops: CDR1 SGHRS, CDR2 YFSETQ. Unmatched junction bases numbered 10, after V lost 0 bases and J lost 1 base. The CDR3 extends over 18 amino acids. CDR3 coding DNA: TGCGCCAGCAGCTTGGCTCGAGGGACAGGGTGGAGGAACACTGAAGCTTTCTTT. Translating it yields CASSLARGTGWRNTEAFF.

The sample holds one count of this clone. V usage is TRBV21-1 and J usage is TRBJ1-2; whether TRBD1, the table's D call, matches the DNA was not checked. TRBV21-1 is reported as a pseudogene. The CDR3 runs 14 residues. The CDR3 nucleotides are TGTGCCAGCCAGACAGGGACTCTTAACTATGGCTACACCTTC. Amino acid sequence: CASQTGTLNYGYTF.

The gene calls are TRBV6-5 and TRBJ1-2; D is undetermined. Trimming pared 0 bases from V and 2 bases from J, leaving 13 bases between. Germline V gives CDR1 MNHEY, CDR2 SVGAGI. CDR3 length equals 16 residues. The CDR3 coding sequence is TGTGCCAGCAGTTACTCGTTGTCCCGAGGGAACTATGGCTACACCTTC. Encoded protein: CASSYSLSRGNYGYTF.

The chain has TRBV14 and TRBJ1-2; 9 nucleotides agree with TRBD1. The ends lost 1 base at V and 0 bases at J; junction bases unmatched: 12. Germline loops: CDR1 SGHDN, CDR2 FVKESK. This CDR3 is built from 19 residues. The CDR3 here is CASSQGPGQGSLANYGYTF. The CDR3 DNA is TGTGCCAGCAGCCAAGGGCCGGGACAGGGAAGCCTAGCTAACTATGGCTACACCTTC.

The CDR3 DNA sequence: TGCGCCAGCAGCCAAACCACGACTAGCGGGATTTACAATGAGCAGTTCTTC. This encodes CASSQTTTSGIYNEQFF. V usage is TRBV4-1 and J usage is TRBJ2-1, with 11 bases matching TRBD2. The CDR3 length is 17 residues. V was pared by 2 bases and J by 4 bases, with 7 bases of the junction left unmatched. Germline values: CDR1 MGHRA, CDR2 YSYEKL.

This clone showed up just once. V and J are TRBV11-2 and TRBJ2-7; the D is unclear. V was shortened by 2 bases and J by 2 bases, with 16 bases between the two germline ends. The CDR3 spans 16 residues. Per the germline V gene, CDR1 is SGHAT and CDR2 is FQNNGV. The CDR3 DNA follows: TGTGCCAGCAGCTTATTATATTCCAGGTGGGCCTACGAGCAGTACTTC. Amino acids: CASSLLYSRWAYEQYF.

On this clone itself: One end of the junction is discordant with germline, which a read error may explain. The J gene is TRBJ2-1, the V gene TRBV6-5; TRBD2 aligns across 14 bases. Germline V gene data show CDR1 as MNHEY and CDR2 as SVGAGI. The CDR3 runs to 16 residues. Here the CDR3 DNA reads TGTGCCAGCAGTCACTCCGGGACTAGCGGGAGTGATGAGCAGTTCTTC. It specifies CASSHSGTSGSDEQFF.

The chain links TRBV10-3 to TRBJ2-5, with no clear D. Germline CDR1 reads ENHRY; CDR2 reads SYGVKD. Trimming cost V 3 bases and J 5 bases, with 10 bases left between them. The CDR3 has 13 residues. CDR3 protein: CAISDVNRETQYF. The CDR3 region has the DNA TGTGCCATCAGTGATGTCAACCGGGAGACCCAGTACTTC.

The chain couples TRBV3-1 (or the pseudogene TRBV3-2) to TRBJ2-1; 7 bases map to TRBD2. Per germline, CDR1 LGHDT and CDR2 YNNKEL (reference sequence). With V trimmed by 5 bases and J by 2 bases, 9 bases remained unmatched. This CDR3 region has 16 residues. CDR3 loop: CASSVTSELAYNEQFF. The CDR3 DNA is TGTGCCAGCAGCGTAACTAGCGAGCTTGCCTACAATGAGCAGTTCTTC.

V and J are TRBV7-9 and TRBJ2-7; a possible D gene is TRBD2 (6 bases). This CDR3 is built from 15 residues. Per germline, CDR1 SEHNR and CDR2 FQNEAQ (reference sequence). V was shortened by 2 bases and J by 4 bases, with 15 bases between the two germline ends. The DNA for the CDR3 is TGTGCCAGCAGCTTAAGGCGGGAAGGGAGGTACGAGCAGTACTTC. It translates to CASSLRREGRYEQYF.

This rearrangement joins TRBV2 to TRBJ2-7; 10 bases are shared with TRBD2. The V gene's germline CDR1 is SNHLY and CDR2 FYNNEI. The CDR3 runs to 15 residues. V shed 3 bases, J shed 2 bases, and the junction held 4 bases outside the gene matches. The CDR3 DNA follows: TGTGCCAGCAGTGATAGGACTAGCGGAACCTACGAGCAGTACTTC. Protein: CASSDRTSGTYEQYF.

V is TRBV10-3 and J is TRBJ1-5, with 8 bases lining up with TRBD1. The germline V gene encodes CDR1 ENHRY and CDR2 SYGVKD. J gave up 1 base and V 4 bases, and 3 bases lay outside the gene matches. This CDR3 is built from 15 residues. CDR3 region: CAISARTGSNQPQHF. The CDR3 coding sequence is TGTGCCATCAGTGCCAGGACAGGGAGCAATCAGCCCCAGCATTTT.

The V call is TRBV24-1, the J call TRBJ1-5; 7 positions agree with TRBD1. The CDR3 contains 18 residues. CDR1 and CDR2 from the germline V gene are KGHDR and SFDVKD. The junction had 7 bases not matched to a gene; V was cut back by 0 bases and J by 0 bases. The DNA for the CDR3 is TGTGCCACCAGTGATTTGTGGGGGACAGAGTATAGCAATCAGCCCCAGCATTTT. Translating it yields CATSDLWGTEYSNQPQHF.

For this clone: Other DNA sequences in the same sample also yield this CDR3. The gene calls are TRBV28 and TRBJ1-1, with D possibly TRBD1 on 5 matching bases. Deletions cut 3 bases from V and 0 bases from J, with 8 bases between. The CDR3 covers 14 residues. Germline-derived CDR1 and CDR2 are MDHEN and SYDVKM. The CDR3 reads CASSFQGLNTEAFF. In DNA form, the CDR3 reads TGTGCCAGCAGTTTCCAGGGCTTGAACACTGAAGCTTTCTTT.

The chain has TRBV13 and TRBJ2-1; 12 bases match TRBD2. The CDR3 sequence is 19 residues long. After removal of 5 bases from V and 0 bases from J, the junction contained 11 bases not matched to a gene. Germline CDR1 PRHDT, CDR2 FYEKMQ (reference sequence). The chain's CDR3 is CASSPEASGGVSSYNEQFF. In nucleotides, the CDR3 is TGTGCCAGCAGCCCCGAGGCTAGCGGGGGGGTGAGCTCCTACAATGAGCAGTTCTTC.

The gene calls are TRBV28 and TRBJ1-2; a weak D match, TRBD1 (6 bases). Germline CDR1 MDHEN, CDR2 SYDVKM. V was pared by 5 bases and J by 6 bases, with 13 bases between. This CDR3 region has 13 residues. The CDR3 DNA reads TGTGCCAGCAGTAAAAGGGGGGGCGATGGCTACACCTTC. Residues: CASSKRGGDGYTF.

V is TRBV10-1 and J is TRBJ2-1, with D perhaps matching TRBD1 (5 bases). V dropped 0 bases and J dropped 5 bases, with 11 bases sitting between them. The CDR3 consists of 15 residues. Per the germline V gene, CDR1 is WNHNN and CDR2 is SYGVQD (reference sequence). The CDR3 sequence: CASSESTAGNNEQFF. CDR3 bases: TGCGCCAGCAGTGAGTCGACCGCAGGGAACAATGAGCAGTTCTTC.

V is TRBV27 and J is TRBJ1-1; D call uncertain. Germline assignment: CDR1 MNHEY and CDR2 SMNVEV (reference sequence). Trimming pared 3 bases from V and 5 bases from J, leaving 10 bases between. The length of the CDR3 is 13 residues. The CDR3 DNA follows: TGTGCCAGCAGTTTGTCCGCGGCGACTGAAGCTTTCTTT. Protein product: CASSLSAATEAFF.

The genes are TRBV28 and TRBJ1-2; TRBD1 matches 7 bases. The V and J ends lost 5 bases and 2 bases, in that order; junction bases with no gene match: 2. The germline CDR1 and CDR2 sequences are MDHEN and SYDVKM. This CDR3 region has 13 residues. CDR3: CASSQQGNYGYTF. The CDR3 region has the DNA TGTGCCAGCAGTCAACAGGGGAACTATGGCTACACCTTC.